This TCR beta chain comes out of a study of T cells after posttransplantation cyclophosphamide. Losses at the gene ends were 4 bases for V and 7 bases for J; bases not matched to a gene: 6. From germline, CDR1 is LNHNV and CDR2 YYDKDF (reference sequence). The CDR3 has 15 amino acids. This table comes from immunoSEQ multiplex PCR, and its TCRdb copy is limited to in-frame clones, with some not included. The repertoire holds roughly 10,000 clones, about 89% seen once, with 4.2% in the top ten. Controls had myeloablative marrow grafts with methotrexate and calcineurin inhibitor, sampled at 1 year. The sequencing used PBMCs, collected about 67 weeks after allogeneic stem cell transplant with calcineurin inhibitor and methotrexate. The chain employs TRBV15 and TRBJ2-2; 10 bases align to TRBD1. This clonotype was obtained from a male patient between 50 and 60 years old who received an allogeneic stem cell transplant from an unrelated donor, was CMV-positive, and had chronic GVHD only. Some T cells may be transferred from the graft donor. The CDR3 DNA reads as TGTGCCACCAGCACTCGACAGGGGGCAAACGGGGAGCTGTTTTTT. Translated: CATSTRQGANGELFF.